A single sample is the source of the 20 T cell receptor beta chains below, sequenced in a study of blood T cell repertoires in COVID-19. This table comes from immunoSEQ multiplex PCR, and its TCRdb copy is limited to in-frame clones, with some not included. The repertoire holds about 270,000 clones, with 80% to 90% as singletons. Input material: PBMCs or T cells enriched from blood (not recorded which). The source is a woman between 25 and 40 years old with acute COVID-19.

This clone was recorded only once. The chain joins TRBV3-1 (or the pseudogene TRBV3-2) to TRBJ2-7; D is possibly TRBD2 (6 bases). V shed 0 bases and J shed 2 bases, with 14 bases lying between them. CDR1 and CDR2 (germline): LGHDT, YNNKEL (reference sequence). The CDR3 runs 16 residues. This CDR3 reads CASSQDWWEAPYEQYF. The CDR3 nucleotides read TGTGCCAGCAGCCAAGATTGGTGGGAGGCGCCCTACGAGCAGTACTTC.

The rearrangement joins TRBV6-5 to TRBJ2-1; a possible D gene is TRBD2 (6 bases). Germline V gene lookup returns CDR1 MNHEY and CDR2 SVGAGI. Trimming pared 2 bases from V and 2 bases from J, leaving 10 bases between. This CDR3 region has 15 residues. The CDR3 region has the DNA TGTGCCAGCAGTTACGCCTCTAGCGCCTACAATGAGCAGTTCTTC. Protein sequence: CASSYASSAYNEQFF.

The V and J genes are TRBV28 and TRBJ2-1; 11 bases agree with TRBD2. The CDR3 is 17 residues long. The trim removed 5 bases at V and 0 bases at J, leaving 6 bases unmatched. The V gene's germline CDR1 is MDHEN and CDR2 SYDVKM. This CDR3 is CASSQTSGAPSYNEQFF. CDR3 coding DNA: TGTGCCAGCAGTCAGACTAGCGGGGCCCCCTCCTACAATGAGCAGTTCTTC.

The V and J genes are TRBV13 and TRBJ2-7; D not certain. The CDR3 totals 12 residues. From germline, CDR1 is PRHDT and CDR2 FYEKMQ (reference sequence). Deletions cut 1 base from V and 4 bases from J, with 5 bases between. CDR3 in DNA: TGTGCCAGCAGCTTAGAACAGTACGAGCAGTACTTC. This translates into CASSLEQYEQYF.

The gene calls are TRBV28 and TRBJ1-3; 7 bases agree with TRBD1. The CDR3 consists of 14 residues. Trimming cost V 5 bases and J 1 base; bases outside gene matches: 2. Germline CDR1 MDHEN, CDR2 SYDVKM. CDR3 residues: CASSPRGSGNTIYF. The CDR3 DNA follows: TGTGCCAGCAGTCCCAGGGGGTCTGGAAACACCATATATTTT.

This sequence joins TRBV6-4 and TRBJ2-1, with 9 bases matching TRBD2. The CDR3 runs 15 residues. Germline V gene lookup returns CDR1 MRHNA and CDR2 SNTAGT. Trimming at V came to 4 bases and at J to 8 bases, leaving 9 bases not matched to a gene. The chain's CDR3 is CASSAHSGRGDEQFF. CDR3 bases: TGTGCCAGCAGTGCCCATAGCGGGAGAGGCGATGAGCAGTTCTTC.

This rearrangement joins TRBV19 to TRBJ2-1, with 12 bases that match TRBD2. The CDR3 sequence is 16 residues long. The ends lost 5 bases at V and 8 bases at J; junction bases unmatched: 10. Germline values: CDR1 LNHDA, CDR2 SQIVND (reference sequence). This CDR3 is CASSALLAGGSHEQFF. The CDR3 nucleotides are TGTGCCAGTAGTGCCCTACTAGCGGGAGGTTCGCATGAGCAGTTCTTC.

This chain uses TRBV9 with TRBJ2-3, with TRBD2 identical over 10 bases. Trimming took 2 bases from V and 1 from J; bases not matched to a gene: 4. The CDR3 extends over 16 amino acids. In germline, CDR1 is SGDLS, CDR2 YYNGEE. CDR3 sequence: CASSVLAGAGTDTQYF. DNA of the CDR3: TGTGCCAGCAGCGTCCTAGCGGGAGCTGGCACAGATACGCAGTATTTT.

CDR3 protein: CASSWDMSEPQHF. The CDR3 DNA is TGTGCCAGCAGTTGGGACATGTCGGAGCCCCAGCATTTT. V usage is TRBV28 and J usage is TRBJ1-5, with TRBD1 as a possible D gene (6 bases). The germline V gene encodes CDR1 MDHEN and CDR2 SYDVKM. CDR3 length: 13 amino acids. V lost 4 bases and J lost 8, with 12 bases in between.

V usage is TRBV3-1 (or the pseudogene TRBV3-2) and J usage is TRBJ2-1, with a possible D match to TRBD1 (6 bases). V was clipped by 4 bases and J by 6 bases, with 10 bases between them. The CDR3 sequence is 13 residues long. Germline CDR1 and CDR2: LGHDT and YNNKEL (reference sequence). The CDR3 reads CASSRGLANEQFF. In DNA form, the CDR3 reads TGTGCCAGCAGCCGGGGGCTCGCCAATGAGCAGTTCTTC.

J is TRBJ2-3 and V is TRBV7-3; no reliable D call. CDR3 length: 13 amino acids. Trimming left V 2 bases short and J 5 bases short, with 8 bases between. Germline V gives CDR1 SGHTA, CDR2 FQGTGA. The DNA of the CDR3 is TGTGCCAGCAGCTTATTCTCCGGAGATACGCAGTATTTT. It encodes CASSLFSGDTQYF.

In this sample, this clone turned up once. The chain combines TRBV7-9 with TRBJ2-7; D perhaps matches TRBD2 (5 bases). The V and J ends lost 3 bases and 0 bases respectively, with 12 bases between them. The CDR3 has 15 amino acids. Germline assignment: CDR1 SEHNR and CDR2 FQNEAQ (reference sequence). This CDR3 reads CASSFGGSNSYEQYF. CDR3 in DNA: TGTGCCAGCAGCTTTGGTGGGAGTAACTCCTACGAGCAGTACTTC.

J is TRBJ1-4 and V is TRBV12-3 or TRBV12-4; D not resolved. The germline V and J ends were trimmed by 6 bases and 8 bases, with 7 bases remaining between them. The CDR3 runs 11 residues. CDR3 nucleotide sequence: TGTGCCAGCAGCGGAGGCGAAAAACTGTTTTTT. This encodes CASSGGEKLFF.

V and J are TRBV3-1 (or the pseudogene TRBV3-2) and TRBJ2-1; 8 bases line up with TRBD2. The germline V gene has CDR1 LGHDT and CDR2 YNNKEL (reference sequence). This CDR3 has 14 residues. Losses at the gene ends were 2 bases for V and 3 bases for J; bases not matched to a gene: 0. The CDR3 nucleotides read TGTGCCAGCAGCCAAACTAGCGGCTACAATGAGCAGTTCTTC. Encoded protein: CASSQTSGYNEQFF.

The V gene is TRBV7-6, the J gene TRBJ2-2, with 7 bases matching TRBD1. Germline CDR1 reads SGHVS; CDR2 reads FNYEAQ. V gave up 5 bases and J gave up 5 bases; unmatched junction bases: 5. This CDR3 has 14 amino acids. The CDR3 DNA reads as TGTGCCAGCAGCCCGACAGGGATTACCGGGGAGCTGTTTTTT. Residues: CASSPTGITGELFF.

V and J are TRBV19 and TRBJ2-7; 7 positions match TRBD2. J gave up 2 bases and V 6 bases, and 4 bases lay outside the gene matches. This CDR3 comprises 13 residues. Germline CDR1 and CDR2: LNHDA and SQIVND (reference sequence). The CDR3: CASSRGSPYEQYF. Written as DNA, the CDR3 is TGTGCCAGTAGCCGCGGGAGTCCCTACGAGCAGTACTTC.

The genes are TRBV28 and TRBJ2-3, with TRBD2 matching over 11 bases. J gave up 0 bases and V 6 bases, and 14 bases lay outside the gene matches. There are 19 residues in the CDR3. Germline-derived CDR1 and CDR2 are MDHEN and SYDVKM. The CDR3 sequence: CASRALLAGVSSSTDTQYF. DNA of the CDR3: TGTGCCAGCAGAGCCCTACTAGCGGGAGTCTCCTCTAGCACAGATACGCAGTATTTT.

J is TRBJ2-7 and V is TRBV9; TRBD1 agrees at 8 bases. The CDR3 contains 16 residues. The trim removed 3 bases at V and 7 bases at J, leaving 15 bases unmatched. Germline CDR1 and CDR2: SGDLS and YYNGEE. CDR3 sequence (DNA): TGTGCCAGCAGCGCCGGACAGGGTGTATTATCTCGAGAGCAGTACTTC. It is translated as CASSAGQGVLSREQYF.

This chain connects TRBV27 to TRBJ1-5, with 8 bases fitting TRBD1. The CDR3 runs 15 residues. J gave up 6 bases and V 3 bases, and 7 bases lay outside the gene matches. The germline CDR1 and CDR2 sequences are MNHEY and SMNVEV (reference sequence). The CDR3 sequence: CASSFSGGAGQPQHF. DNA for the CDR3: TGTGCCAGCAGTTTTTCAGGGGGCGCCGGTCAGCCCCAGCATTTT.

The J gene is TRBJ2-3, the V gene TRBV12-3 or TRBV12-4; D unclear. V lost 3 bases, J lost 4 bases, and 5 bases lay in between. This CDR3 contains 12 residues. CDR3 coding DNA: TGTGCCAGCAGTTTTCCGTCAGATACGCAGTATTTT. It is translated as CASSFPSDTQYF.